A selection of T cell receptor beta chains follows, all from one sample in a study of CD8 T cells in Susac syndrome. Via MiXCR, TCRdb re-called the immunoSEQ multiplex PCR reads, giving one row per CDR3 protein. The data show 140,000 to 150,000 distinct CDR3 sequences, with around 95% seen just once and 0.065% to 0.095% held by the top ten. The source material was CD4+ T cells from PBMCs. The receptor set was obtained from a human donor with Susac syndrome. The CDR3 runs from the conserved cysteine through the conserved F or W. Fields, in order: D gene, V gene, clone size, J gene, CDR3 DNA, CDR3 protein. A D gene is named only where the DNA matches it firmly. Not every row has a clone size; where given, it reads once, few, many or a size class.

>TRBD2|TRBV9|-|TRBJ2-2
TGTGCCAGCAGCGTACAGGAAGCGGGGTTTCTCTACGGGGAGCTGTTTTTT
CASSVQEAGFLYGELFF
>TRBD1|TRBV27|-|TRBJ2-5
TGTGCCAGCAGTTTGGACAGGGGTCCCCCTGAGACCCAGTACTTC
CASSLDRGPPETQYF
>TRBD1|TRBV29-1|-|TRBJ2-4
TGCAGCGCTTACCGGGACAGGGAGTACTTC
CSAYRDREYF
>-|TRBV18|few|TRBJ2-5
TGTGCCAGCTCAGCACAGGGTGAGACCCAGTACTTC
CASSAQGETQYF
>-|TRBV12-3/TRBV12-4|-|TRBJ1-6
TGTGCCAGCAGTTCAAAAGGGCAGGCTAATTCACCCCTCCACTTT
CASSSKGQANSPLHF
>-|TRBV6-2/TRBV6-3|-|TRBJ2-3
TGTGCCAGCAGTTACACCCTGGGGGCGGGCCGGATAGATACGCAGTATTTT
CASSYTLGAGRIDTQYF
>TRBD2|TRBV14|-|TRBJ2-7
TGTGCCAGCAGCGAAGGACTAGCTATCGGGACCTACGAGCAGTACTTC
CASSEGLAIGTYEQYF
>-|TRBV28|-|TRBJ2-7
TGTGCCAGCAGTTCCCACGACAGAGCCTACGAGCAGTACTTC
CASSSHDRAYEQYF
>-|TRBV5-6|-|TRBJ1-1
TGTGCCAGCCTACGGGATCCGAACACTGAAGCTTTCTTT
CASLRDPNTEAFF
>-|TRBV20-1|once|TRBJ2-7
TGCAGTGCGGAGACTGACTTCTACGAGCAGTACTTC
CSAETDFYEQYF
>-|TRBV29-1|-|TRBJ2-3
TGCAGCGTTGATACCGGGATTGATACGCAGTATTTT
CSVDTGIDTQYF